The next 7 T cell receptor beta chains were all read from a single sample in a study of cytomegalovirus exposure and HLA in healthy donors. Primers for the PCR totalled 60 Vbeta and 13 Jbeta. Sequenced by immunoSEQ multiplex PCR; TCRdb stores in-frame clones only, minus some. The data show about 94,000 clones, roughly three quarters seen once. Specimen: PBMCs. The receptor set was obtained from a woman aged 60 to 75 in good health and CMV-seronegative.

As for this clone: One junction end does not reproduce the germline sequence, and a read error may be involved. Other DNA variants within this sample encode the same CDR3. CDR3 loop: CASSISSGSTYNEQFF. CDR3 bases: TGTGCCAGTAGTATCTCTAGCGGGAGCACCTACAACGAGCAGTTCTTC. The chain recombines TRBV19 with TRBJ2-1; 10 bases map to TRBD2. Germline V gives CDR1 LNHDA, CDR2 SQIVND (reference sequence). The CDR3 length is 16 residues.

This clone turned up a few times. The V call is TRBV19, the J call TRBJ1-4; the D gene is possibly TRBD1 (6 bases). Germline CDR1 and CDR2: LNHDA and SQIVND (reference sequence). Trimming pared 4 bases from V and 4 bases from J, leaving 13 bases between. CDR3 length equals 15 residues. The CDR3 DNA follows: TGTGCCAGTAGTACCGTGGACAGCCTTAATGAAAAACTGTTTTTT. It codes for CASSTVDSLNEKLFF.

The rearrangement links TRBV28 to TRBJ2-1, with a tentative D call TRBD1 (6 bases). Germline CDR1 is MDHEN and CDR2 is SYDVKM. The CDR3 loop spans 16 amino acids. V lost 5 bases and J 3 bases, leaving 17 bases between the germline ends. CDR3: CASSTPTGPHYNEQFF. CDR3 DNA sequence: TGTGCCAGCAGTACACCAACAGGGCCCCACTACAATGAGCAGTTCTTC.

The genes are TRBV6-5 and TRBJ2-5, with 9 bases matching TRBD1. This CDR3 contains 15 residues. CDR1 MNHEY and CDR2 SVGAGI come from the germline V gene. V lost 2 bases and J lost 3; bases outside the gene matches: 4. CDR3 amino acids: CASSYQTGGKETQYF. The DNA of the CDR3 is TGTGCCAGCAGTTACCAGACAGGGGGTAAAGAGACCCAGTACTTC.

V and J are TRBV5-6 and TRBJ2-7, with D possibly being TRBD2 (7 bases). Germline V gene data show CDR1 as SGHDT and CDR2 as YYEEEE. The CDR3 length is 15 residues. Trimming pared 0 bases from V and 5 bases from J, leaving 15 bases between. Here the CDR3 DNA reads TGTGCCAGCAGCTTGGAGGGGGGGTCCCCGCACGAGCAGTACTTC. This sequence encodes CASSLEGGSPHEQYF.

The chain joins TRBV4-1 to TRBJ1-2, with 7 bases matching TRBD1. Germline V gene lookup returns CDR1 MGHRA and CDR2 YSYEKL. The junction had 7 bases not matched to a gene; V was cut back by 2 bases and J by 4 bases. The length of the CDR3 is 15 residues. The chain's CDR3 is CASSQNMGQSYGYTF. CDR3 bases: TGCGCCAGCAGCCAAAATATGGGACAGTCCTATGGCTACACCTTC.

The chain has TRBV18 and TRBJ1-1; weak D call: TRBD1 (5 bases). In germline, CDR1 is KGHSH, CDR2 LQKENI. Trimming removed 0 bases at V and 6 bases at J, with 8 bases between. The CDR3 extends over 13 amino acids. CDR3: CASSPPSRAEAFF. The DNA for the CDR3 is TGTGCCAGCTCACCACCATCCAGGGCTGAAGCTTTCTTT.